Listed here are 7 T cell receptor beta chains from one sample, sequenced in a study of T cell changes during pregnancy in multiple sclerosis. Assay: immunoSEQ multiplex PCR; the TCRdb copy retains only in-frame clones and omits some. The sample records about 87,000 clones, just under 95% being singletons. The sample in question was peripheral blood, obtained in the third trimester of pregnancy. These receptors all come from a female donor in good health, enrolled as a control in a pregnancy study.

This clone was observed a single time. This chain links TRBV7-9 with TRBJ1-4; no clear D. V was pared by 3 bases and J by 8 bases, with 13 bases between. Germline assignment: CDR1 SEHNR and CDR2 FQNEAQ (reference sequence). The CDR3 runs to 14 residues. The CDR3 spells CASSFIQLGEKLFF. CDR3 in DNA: TGTGCCAGCAGCTTTATCCAGCTGGGCGAAAAACTGTTTTTT.

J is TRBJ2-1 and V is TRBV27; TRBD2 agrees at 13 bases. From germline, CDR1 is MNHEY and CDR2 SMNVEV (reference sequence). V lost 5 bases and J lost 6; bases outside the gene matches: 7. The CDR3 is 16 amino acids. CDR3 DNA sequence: TGTGCCAGCAGTCCCAGGACTAGCGGGAGTGGCAATGAGCAGTTCTTC. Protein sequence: CASSPRTSGSGNEQFF.

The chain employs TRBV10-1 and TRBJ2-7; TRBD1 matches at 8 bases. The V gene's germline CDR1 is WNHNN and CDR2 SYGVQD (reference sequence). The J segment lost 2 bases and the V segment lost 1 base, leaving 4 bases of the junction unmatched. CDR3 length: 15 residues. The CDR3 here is CASSEFPGGPYEQYF. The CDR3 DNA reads TGCGCCAGCAGTGAGTTCCCAGGGGGCCCCTACGAGCAGTACTTC.

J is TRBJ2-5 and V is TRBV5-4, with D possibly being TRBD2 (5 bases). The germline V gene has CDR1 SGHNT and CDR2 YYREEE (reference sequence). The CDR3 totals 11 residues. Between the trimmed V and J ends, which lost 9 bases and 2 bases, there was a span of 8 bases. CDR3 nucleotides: TGTGCCACGAGGGATCAAGAGACCCAGTACTTC. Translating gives CATRDQETQYF.

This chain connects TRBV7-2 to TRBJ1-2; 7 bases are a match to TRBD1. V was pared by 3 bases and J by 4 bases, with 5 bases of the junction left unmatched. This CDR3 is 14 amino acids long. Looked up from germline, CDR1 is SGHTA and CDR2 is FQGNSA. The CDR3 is CASSFGGGSYGYTF. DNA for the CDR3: TGTGCCAGCAGCTTTGGAGGGGGCAGCTATGGCTACACCTTC.

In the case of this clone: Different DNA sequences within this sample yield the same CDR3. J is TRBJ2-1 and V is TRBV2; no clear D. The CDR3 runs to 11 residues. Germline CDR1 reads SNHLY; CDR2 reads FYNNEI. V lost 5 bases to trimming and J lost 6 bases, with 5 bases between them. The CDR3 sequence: CASSPLNEQFF. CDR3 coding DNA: TGTGCCAGCAGTCCCCTCAATGAGCAGTTCTTC.

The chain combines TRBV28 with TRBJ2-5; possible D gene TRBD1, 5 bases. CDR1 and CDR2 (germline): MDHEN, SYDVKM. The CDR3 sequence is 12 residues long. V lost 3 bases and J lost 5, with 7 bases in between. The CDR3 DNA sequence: TGTGCCAGCAGTTTCAGGGTTGAGACCCAGTACTTC. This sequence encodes CASSFRVETQYF.